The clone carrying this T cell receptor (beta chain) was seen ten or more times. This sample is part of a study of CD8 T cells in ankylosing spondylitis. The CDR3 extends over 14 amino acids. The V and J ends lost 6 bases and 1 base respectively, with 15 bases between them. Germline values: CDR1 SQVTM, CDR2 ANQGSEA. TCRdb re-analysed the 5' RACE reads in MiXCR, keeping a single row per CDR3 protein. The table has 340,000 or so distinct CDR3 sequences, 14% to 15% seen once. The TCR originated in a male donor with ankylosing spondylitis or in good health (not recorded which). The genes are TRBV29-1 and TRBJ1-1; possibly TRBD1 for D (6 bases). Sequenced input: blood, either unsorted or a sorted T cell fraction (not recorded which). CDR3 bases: TGCAGCGTGCGTCCACAGGGAGGGAACACTGAAGCTTTCTTT. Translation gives CSVRPQGGNTEAFF.